The 19 T cell receptor beta chains below all came from one sample that was sequenced in a study of neurological immune-mediated disorders. MiXCR, applied by TCRdb to the 5' RACE reads, yields one record per CDR3 protein. The repertoire holds 65,000 to 70,000 distinct CDR3 sequences, with 3.5% to 5% as singletons. The sequencing sample was made of PBMCs. The receptors stem from a man aged 50-60 years with multiple sclerosis.

This clonotype was seen repeatedly, ten times or more. The CDR3 spells CSAVSGGYYNEQFF. The CDR3 nucleotides read TGCAGTGCTGTTAGCGGGGGGTATTACAATGAGCAGTTCTTC. This chain joins TRBV20-1 and TRBJ2-1, with 10 nucleotides matching TRBD2. V gave up 5 bases and J gave up 4 bases; unmatched junction bases: 5. The CDR3 is 14 residues long. Germline V gene data show CDR1 as DFQATT and CDR2 as SNEGSKA (reference sequence).

The chain uses TRBV12-3 or TRBV12-4 and TRBJ1-1; no definite D call. V dropped 3 bases and J dropped 6 bases, with 14 bases sitting between them. The CDR3 is 14 residues long. The CDR3 reads CASSFLADGSEAFF. CDR3 DNA sequence: TGTGCCAGCAGTTTCCTAGCGGACGGCTCTGAAGCTTTCTTT.

The chain combines TRBV28 with TRBJ1-1; tentative D call: TRBD1 (6 bases). CDR3 length equals 15 residues. V lost 5 bases and J 0 bases, leaving 13 bases between the germline ends. Germline CDR1 is MDHEN and CDR2 is SYDVKM. CDR3 protein: CASSPAGHLNTEAFF. CDR3 DNA sequence: TGTGCCAGCAGTCCGGCGGGACACTTGAACACTGAAGCTTTCTTT.

This clonotype was found many times. The chain is built from TRBV20-1 and TRBJ2-1; the D is unclear. The CDR3 spans 16 residues. Trimming left V 7 bases short and J 0 bases short, with 19 bases between. Germline values: CDR1 DFQATT, CDR2 SNEGSKA (reference sequence). Here the CDR3 DNA reads TGCAGTGGAGCAAACCCTAGGCTTACCTCCTACAATGAGCAGTTCTTC. Protein product: CSGANPRLTSYNEQFF.

This clonotype came up many times. The chain recombines TRBV7-9 with TRBJ2-1; the match to TRBD2 covers 7 bases. The length of the CDR3 is 15 residues. Germline V CDR1 and CDR2: SEHNR, FQNEAQ (reference sequence). Unmatched junction bases numbered 13, after V lost 6 bases and J lost 8 bases. The CDR3 DNA is TGTGCCAGCAGGAGGGCTAGCGGTTCTATTGATGAGCAGTTCTTC. The encoded protein is CASRRASGSIDEQFF.

This clonotype was seen at least ten times. The chain is built from TRBV5-1 and TRBJ1-2; D ambiguous. The CDR3 is made up of 15 amino acids. Per the germline V gene, CDR1 is SGHRS and CDR2 is YFSETQ. Trimming stripped 4 bases from V and 6 bases from J, with 19 bases between. The CDR3 DNA reads as TGCGCCAGCAGCACCGATCCAAGGCAGCTTAATGGCTACACCTTC. It specifies CASSTDPRQLNGYTF.

This clonotype came up many times. The chain is built from TRBV20-1 and TRBJ2-7; 9 nucleotides agree with TRBD1. CDR1 is DFQATT and CDR2 is SNEGSKA in the germline V gene (reference sequence). CDR3 length equals 14 residues. After removal of 5 bases from V and 3 bases from J, the junction contained 8 bases not matched to a gene. DNA for the CDR3: TGCAGTGCTTTCGACAGGGGGGATTACTACGAGCAGTACTTC. The encoded protein is CSAFDRGDYYEQYF.

V and J are TRBV4-2 and TRBJ2-5, with D hard to call. The CDR3 loop spans 13 amino acids. Germline CDR1 LGHNA, CDR2 YNFKEQ. The V end was cut by 0 bases, the J end by 5 bases, with 7 bases between. For the CDR3, the DNA is TGTGCCAGCAGCCAAGAGACCAGGGAGACCCAGTACTTC. Amino acids: CASSQETRETQYF.

This clonotype was detected many times. The chain couples TRBV6-1 to TRBJ1-2, with D tentatively TRBD1 (6 bases). There are 15 residues in the CDR3. CDR1 MNHNS and CDR2 SASEGT come from the germline V gene. V shed 3 bases and J shed 2 bases, with 13 bases lying between them. This CDR3 is CASSDGNRVNYGYTF. The CDR3 nucleotides are TGTGCCAGCAGTGACGGTAACAGGGTAAACTATGGCTACACCTTC.

This clonotype was recorded many times. This chain links TRBV11-2 with TRBJ2-7; the match to TRBD1 covers 7 bases. The CDR3 loop spans 14 amino acids. V was pared by 5 bases and J by 4 bases, with 8 bases of the junction left unmatched. Per germline, CDR1 SGHAT and CDR2 FQNNGV. For the CDR3, the DNA is TGTGCCAGCAGCGTAAGACAGGGCTTTTACGAGCAGTACGTC. The encoded protein is CASSVRQGFYEQYV.

There are many counts of this clonotype. The CDR3 DNA reads as TGTGCCAGCAGCCCCGGGACAAACACAGATACGCAGTATTTT. Translating gives CASSPGTNTDTQYF. The rearrangement uses TRBV7-6 and TRBJ2-3; a weak D match, TRBD1 (6 bases). V was trimmed by 5 bases and J by 2 bases, leaving 11 bases between them. This CDR3 is 14 amino acids long. Germline-derived CDR1 and CDR2 are SGHVS and FNYEAQ.

This clonotype was picked up many times. V usage is TRBV28 and J usage is TRBJ2-7; D may be TRBD2 (5 bases). Germline lookup yields CDR1 MDHEN and CDR2 SYDVKM. Between the trimmed V and J ends, which lost 2 bases and 1 base, there was a span of 12 bases. The CDR3 extends over 15 amino acids. CDR3 coding DNA: TGTGCCAGCAGTTTAGGACGGGGAGCGTCCTACGAGCAGTACGTC. Amino acids: CASSLGRGASYEQYV.

This clonotype was observed many times. The rearrangement joins TRBV5-6 to TRBJ2-1; a possible D gene is TRBD2 (6 bases). CDR1 and CDR2 from the germline V gene are SGHDT and YYEEEE. This CDR3 has 13 residues. The germline V and J ends were trimmed by 4 bases and 12 bases, with 17 bases remaining between them. The CDR3 DNA reads TGTGCCAGCAGCCCGCCCCGGGGGACGGGGCAGTTCTTC. Translated: CASSPPRGTGQFF.

In this sample, this clonotype turned up many times. A junction end diverges from the germline sequence, so it may reflect a read error. The V and J genes are TRBV11-2 and TRBJ1-6, with D maybe TRBD1 (6 bases). The CDR3 runs to 15 residues. CDR1 and CDR2 from the germline V gene are SGHAT and FQNNGV. The CDR3 DNA sequence: TGTGCCAGCAGCGTAGGGGGGGCTCATTACTCACCCCTCAACTTT. Its translation is CASSVGGAHYSPLNF.

This clonotype was seen repeatedly, ten times or more. The genes are TRBV4-1 and TRBJ1-5, with 7 nucleotides matching TRBD1. Trimming cost V 0 bases and J 7 bases; bases outside gene matches: 3. The CDR3 runs 14 residues. CDR1 and CDR2 (germline): MGHRA, YSYEKL. This CDR3 reads CASSQEDRRQPQHF. In DNA form, the CDR3 reads TGCGCCAGCAGCCAAGAGGACAGGCGGCAGCCCCAGCATTTT.

The sample holds many counts of this clonotype. The J gene is TRBJ1-2, the V gene TRBV9, with TRBD1 matching over 11 bases. With 6 bases clipped from V and 6 bases from J, the junction kept 1 base outside the gene matches. CDR1 SGDLS and CDR2 YYNGEE come from the germline V gene. This CDR3 spans 12 amino acids. CDR3 residues: CASKDRGHGYTF. CDR3 DNA: TGTGCCAGCAAGGACAGGGGGCATGGCTACACCTTC.

This clonotype occurred many times. The genes are TRBV5-1 and TRBJ2-7, with 9 positions matching TRBD1. Germline V CDR1 and CDR2: SGHRS, YFSETQ. J was trimmed by 4 bases and V by 4 bases; bases with no gene match: 6. This CDR3 is 14 amino acids long. CDR3 in DNA: TGCGCCAGCAGCCCCGGACAGGGGAGGTACGAGCAGTACTTC. As protein: CASSPGQGRYEQYF.

Many counts were recorded for this clonotype. The V call is TRBV6-1, the J call TRBJ1-2; D gene unclear. The germline V gene has CDR1 MNHNS and CDR2 SASEGT. CDR3 length: 12 residues. Trimming pared 5 bases from V and 2 bases from J, leaving 6 bases between. CDR3 sequence reads: CASSTKNYGYTF. CDR3 nucleotide sequence: TGTGCCAGCAGTACAAAGAACTATGGCTACACCTTC.

There are many counts of this clonotype. The rearrangement links TRBV5-1 to TRBJ1-5, with a weak D call TRBD1 (5 bases). This CDR3 is built from 15 residues. Trimming shortened V by 3 bases and J by 0 bases, and 10 bases separated the two germline ends. Germline lookup yields CDR1 SGHRS and CDR2 YFSETQ. The CDR3 nucleotides read TGCGCCAGCAGCTCGGACGGGGGTAGCAATCAGCCCCAGCATTTT. The encoded protein is CASSSDGGSNQPQHF.